This T cell receptor (beta chain) was observed in a study of beta chain features in type 1 diabetes. Points from the study as a whole: Moderate yet significant TCRB CDR3 shortening was seen in Type 1 diabetes patients in all four CD4+ subsets. Insertions at VDJ junctions were less frequent in type 1 diabetes patients. These patients also deleted more nucleotides at the same junctions.

Sequencing targeted expressed TCRB transcripts, as all isolated RNA had been reverse transcribed. Around 3.57 million reads was the average for naive, central memory and regulatory T cell samples. The data were produced by immunoSEQ multiplex PCR, yet TCRdb's version contains in-frame clones alone and is incomplete. The table includes some 150,000 clones, roughly a tenth detected once. This clone was observed many times. What it binds is unknown. Via the markers CD45RO/CCR7/CD25/CD127/CD95/CD27, stem cell-like memory, regulatory, central memory and naive CD4+ cells were sorted. The V segment lost 5 bases and the J segment 7 bases; nucleotides outside the gene matches: 11. This CDR3 has 16 amino acids. Germline V gene data show CDR1 as KGHSH and CDR2 as LQKENI.

This sequence was found in a man aged 18 to 29 in good health. J is TRBJ2-1 and V is TRBV18, with 10 bases identical to TRBD1. The sample comprised central memory CD4+ T cells from blood. CDR3 protein: CASSETDRGRGNEQFF. In DNA form, the CDR3 reads TGTGCCAGCTCAGAAACAGACAGGGGGCGCGGTAATGAGCAGTTCTTC.